This T cell receptor beta chain stems from a study of T cell responses to AZD1222 COVID-19 vaccine listed by TCRdb under 2021. General notes on the study: Because spike-specific TCR depth and breadth did not differ between the two schedules, AZD1222 recipients who got a second dose at roughly 4 weeks were pooled with those who got a second dose at roughly 12 weeks. A total of 230 to 250 trial participants underwent TCR sequencing, of whom approximately 200 had received two doses of AZD1222 and around 26 had received two doses of the MenACWY control vaccine. Enrollment into the trials was organized by age into subgroups of 18-55, 56-69 and 70-plus years, and those subgroups contained roughly 140, 27 and 60 TCR-sequenced participants, respectively. The paper as a whole reports these results and caveats: Conclusions about previously exposed vaccinees were limited because only 5 or 6 AZD1222 recipients were SARS-CoV-2 seropositive at baseline. Because no day 14 peak-response samples were available, repertoires were characterized only after the peak T cell response. After two AZD1222 doses, spike-specific TCR breadth and depth were significantly higher than at day 0 and than in MenACWY recipients. In the small 56-69-year group, the increase in depth fell short of significance, most likely because of low power. Vaccine-associated CD4 TCRs spanned the whole spike protein, with dominant responses in regions 160-218 and 743-854. Most participants were white British and females outnumbered males, and the authors suggested that clonal diversity may have been underestimated. Epitopes outside the regions mutated in the B.1.351 and B.1.1.7 variants were reportedly recognized by nearly half of the unique spike-specific TCRs.

Per the publication, the time point label means: baseline before first vaccination. Samples from vaccinated people were obtained from the UK trials COV001 and COV002, which included a single-blind randomized controlled phase 2/3 trial of AZD1222 (ChAdOx1 nCoV-19) in healthy adults. Trial participant PBMC samples were collected at day 0 and day 28 after the second dose for TCRbeta chain sequencing. The CDR3 regions of human TCRbeta chains were analyzed by immunosequencing. Per the source publication's procedure: Repertoire TCRs were checked for matches against a reference library of SARS-CoV-2-specific TCRs that had been generated using the MIRA antigen-specificity platform. Breadth was defined as the fraction of unique TCRs that were SARS-CoV-2-associated, and depth was defined as the fraction of total T cells that were SARS-CoV-2-associated. Using the MIRA data, every spike-specific TCR was mapped to the spike region that the TCR reacted to and assigned to either a CD4 or a CD8 class. Log10-transformed breadth and depth values were compared by one-way ANOVA with Sidak's multiple comparisons tests. TCRdb took over this immuneACCESS table, retaining in-frame rearrangements with V and J assigned. Such tables are incomplete; in checked studies, under half of the missing clones stem from an unresolved V gene, and the remainder is unexplained. V and J calls and clone size come straight from that table; D and trimming were deduced from the DNA. The sample table shows 90,000 to 100,000 clones, and roughly nine tenths are seen once. Of the sample, around 3.9% is held by the ten largest clones.

The CDR1 and CDR2 encoded by the germline V gene are SGDLS and YYNGEE. The V and J ends are trimmed by 0 bases and 5 bases, leaving 14 bases between them. The CDR3 spans 16 residues, from the cysteine through the phenylalanine. CDR3 DNA is the only sequence kept; it has 48 bases, read in frame from the first base. This clone appeared a single time. The antigen it recognizes is unknown. Within one base of it there is no much larger clone, and no base qualities were kept. The receptor's source is an adult in good health. The starting material was peripheral blood, obtained on day 0 of AZD1222 vaccination. This sequence uses TRBV9 and TRBJ1-4; confidence is insufficient to name the D gene. The CDR3 reads as follows: CASSVAGGRENEKLFF. The base sequence is TGTGCCAGCAGCGTAGCCGGTGGTCGGGAGAATGAAAAACTGTTTTTT. The CDR3, completed at both ends by the reference TRBV9 and TRBJ1-4 genes, gives the full variable domain DSGVTQTPKHLITATGQRVTLRCSPRSGDLSVYWYQQSLDQGLQFLIQYYNGEERAKGNILERFSAQQFPDLHSELNLSSLELGDSALYFCASSVAGGRENEKLFFGSGTQLSVL.